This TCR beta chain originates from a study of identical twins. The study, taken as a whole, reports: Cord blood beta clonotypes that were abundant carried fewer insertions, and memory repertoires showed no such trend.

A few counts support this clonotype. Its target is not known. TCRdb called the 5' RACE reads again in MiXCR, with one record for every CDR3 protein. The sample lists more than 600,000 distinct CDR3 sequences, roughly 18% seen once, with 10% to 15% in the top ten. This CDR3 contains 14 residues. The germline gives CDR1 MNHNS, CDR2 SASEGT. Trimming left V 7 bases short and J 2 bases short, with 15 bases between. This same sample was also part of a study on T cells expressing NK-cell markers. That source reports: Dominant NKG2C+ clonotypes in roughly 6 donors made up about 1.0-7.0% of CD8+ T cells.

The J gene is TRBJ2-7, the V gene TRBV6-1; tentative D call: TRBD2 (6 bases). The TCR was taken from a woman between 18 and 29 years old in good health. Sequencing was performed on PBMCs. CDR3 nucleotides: TGTGCCAGCACCGGCCCTGGGGGGACCTACGAGCAGTACTTC. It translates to CASTGPGGTYEQYF.